The subject of this entry is one TCR beta chain. This CDR3 has 17 residues. Germline V lookup: CDR1 LGHNA, CDR2 YNFKEQ. V lost 1 base to trimming and J lost 7 bases; unmatched junction nucleotides: 10. This sample was taken from a study of shared clonotypes between healthy human individuals. Overall study: Researchers drew samples from two women and a few men aged 18 to 49. Per donor, three plates held CD4 naive cells, three held CD4 memory, two held CD8 naive and one held CD8 memory.

Profiling relied on immunoSEQ multiplex PCR, and the TCRdb table lists in-frame clones only, not all of them. The sample holds 950,000 to 1,100,000 clones, 75% to 80% seen once. This chain joins TRBV4-2 and TRBJ1-1, with 12 bases identical to TRBD1. The material sequenced was memory CD4+ T cells from PBMCs. Documented subset: CD45RA-negative fraction. The clonotype was recovered from a man between 18 and 35 years old in good health. Some clones in this sample may be carry-over from other donors' samples. Here the CDR3 reads CASSQAGDRGRGVEAFF. Written as DNA, the CDR3 is TGTGCCAGCAGCCAAGCCGGGGACAGGGGGCGCGGCGTTGAAGCTTTCTTT.